This T cell receptor beta chain stems from a study of blood T cell repertoires in COVID-19 (dated by TCRdb to the early 2020s). Concerning the study at large: Samples covering the acute and convalescent phases of COVID-19 were provided by collaborators in the United States, Italy and Spain. The prospective study material was composed of cDNA or gDNA derived from T cells, B-cell-depleted T cells, or PBMCs. Deeply sampled blood TCRbeta repertoires from subjects exposed to, actively infected with, or recovered from COVID-19 were included in the dataset. The repertoires were released in a freely available public database intended as a resource for research on the immune response to SARS-CoV-2. The samples were drawn from the first 160 participants of the ongoing ImmuneRACE study and from 1,254 subjects provided by 6 global collaborators. The sample metadata nearly always contained a de-identified subject ID, COVID-19 status, age in years and sex. Where HLA class I and class II types were available, the types were taken from metadata supplied by the sample provider, not from assay-based typing. On the study overall, not on this receptor specifically: Clinical and demographic metadata were provided uncurated, with the amount varying by source and participant.

In the prospective study, participants were 18 to 89 years old, resided in around 25 geographic areas of the United States, and were enrolled through a virtual design. Cohort assignment in the prospective study relied on participant-reported clinical history from a screening survey and a study questionnaire. For ImmuneRACE Cohort 3, a participant was defined as recovered based on two consecutive negative NP/OP PCR tests, clearance by a healthcare professional, or resolution of symptoms. In the prospective study, mobile phlebotomists collected whole blood, serum and a nasopharyngeal or oropharyngeal swab from each participant. Additional blood draws and questionnaires over an approximately two-month period could optionally be provided by prospective study participants. Before DNA extraction, blood samples from the prospective study were shipped at room temperature or frozen. The germline V and J ends show losses of 1 base and 7 bases respectively, and no gene match explains 3 bases of the junction. From its cysteine to its phenylalanine, the CDR3 spans 14 amino acids. Only the CDR3 portion is preserved as DNA: 42 bases, with reading frame beginning at the first base. Sequences KGHSH (CDR1) and LQKENI (CDR2) are obtained from the germline V gene.

TCRbeta CDR3 regions were amplified from genomic DNA by means of the immunoSEQ Assay, a bias-controlled multiplex PCR. Concerning the study's data processing: The number of nucleated cells in each sample was estimated by amplification of reference gene primers within the assay. Sequence reads were collapsed and filtered to measure the absolute abundance of every unique TCRbeta CDR3 rearrangement. Productive Simpson clonality was computed per sample as the square root of Simpson's diversity index over productive rearrangements. TCRdb carries this immuneACCESS record with in-frame sequences only. Its versions omit some clonotypes, under half of them owing to an unresolved V gene in the studies checked, with the rest unexplained. V, J and clone size derive from that table, while D and trimming were established from the DNA sequence. The table for this sample lists 350,000 to 450,000 clones; around 91% of them were counted only once. The ten largest account for around 1.1% of the sample.

This clone appeared once. Its antigen is not yet known. Within one base of it there is no much larger clone, and no base qualities were kept. The rearrangement combines TRBV18 with TRBJ1-4; TRBD1 aligns with 7 central bases. This clonotype was obtained from a man aged 25-40 years who had recovered from COVID-19. The sequencing input was PBMCs or T cells enriched from blood (not recorded which). The nucleotides read TGTGCCAGCTCACCACAGGGGGCGAGTGAAAAACTGTTTTTT. Translation gives CASSPQGASEKLFF.